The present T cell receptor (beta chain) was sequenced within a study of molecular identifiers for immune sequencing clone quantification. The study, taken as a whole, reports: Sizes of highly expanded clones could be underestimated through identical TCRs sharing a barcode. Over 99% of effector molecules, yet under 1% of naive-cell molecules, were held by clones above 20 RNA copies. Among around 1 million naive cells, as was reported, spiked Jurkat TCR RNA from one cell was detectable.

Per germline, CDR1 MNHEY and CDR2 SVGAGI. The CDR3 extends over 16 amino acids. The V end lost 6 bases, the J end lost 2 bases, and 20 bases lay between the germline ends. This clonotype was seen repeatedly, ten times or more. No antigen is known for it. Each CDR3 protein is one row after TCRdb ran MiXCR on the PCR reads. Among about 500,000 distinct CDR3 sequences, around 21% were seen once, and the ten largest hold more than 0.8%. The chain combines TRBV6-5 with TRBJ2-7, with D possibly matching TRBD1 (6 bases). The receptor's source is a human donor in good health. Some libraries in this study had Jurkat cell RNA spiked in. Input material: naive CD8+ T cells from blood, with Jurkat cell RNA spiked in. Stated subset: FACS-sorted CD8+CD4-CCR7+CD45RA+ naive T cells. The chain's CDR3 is CASRSPPWGTPYEQYF. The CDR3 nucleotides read TGTGCCAGCAGATCCCCCCCCTGGGGGACACCCTACGAGCAGTACTTC.